The T cell receptor (beta chain) described here comes from a study of T cell clones after liver transplantation (dated by TCRdb to the late 2010s). Some background on the complete study: The samples were obtained from ITN030ST, a randomized trial that attempted immunosuppression withdrawal within 2 years after liver transplantation. Donor-reactive T cell clones were identified by TCRbeta sequencing after a pre-transplant mixed lymphocyte reaction and then tracked in post-transplant blood. Third party-reactive TCRbeta sequences from pre-transplant MLRs were also identified as an antigen-independent comparator for donor-reactive sequences. Three of the eight recipients were HCV-positive; the others were transplanted for non-autoimmune, non-viral indications. The subjects received no induction therapy and were kept on standard immunosuppression until randomization at 12-24 months post-transplant. Tolerance was defined as complete withdrawal of immunosuppression for at least one year without a rise in liver enzymes beyond twice the upper limit of normal. Blood samples were collected pre-transplant, pre-randomization before withdrawal, and post-randomization after either complete withdrawal or failed withdrawal. The study cohort included 8 liver transplant recipients, of whom 3 were classified as tolerant and 5 as non-tolerant. What the study reported, not specific to this receptor: The decline in donor-reactive sequences exceeded the decline in third party-reactive sequences, suggesting partial antigen-specific deletion that was unrelated to withdrawal success. In a couple of subjects, low numbers of available donor cells limited the measurable donor-reactive repertoire. Without allograft tissue specimens, donor-reactive T cells may have migrated into the graft rather than being deleted. In 5 of 8 subjects, circulating donor-reactive CD4 TCRbeta sequences decreased significantly after transplant, regardless of tolerance or HCV status. Conclusions were preliminary, limited by small, heterogeneous patient numbers and non-standardized post-transplant time points. When repertoire turnover was accounted for, significantly reduced detection of donor-reactive sequences was found in 7 of 8 subjects for CD4 and in 8 of 8 subjects for CD8.

CDR1 and CDR2 are drawn from the germline V gene: SGHAT, FQNNGV. V is pared back by 2 bases and J by 1 base, with 9 bases lying between the germline termini. The CDR3, from cysteine to phenylalanine, totals 16 residues. The sequence is cut down to CDR3 DNA, 48 bases in frame from base 1. Concerning this clone: Its recognized antigen is unknown. No base-level quality is on record; no much larger clone is a single base apart.

In the paper's terms, the time point label means: pre-transplant. Unstimulated PBMCs, after thawing, were stained for CD3, CD4 and CD8 and then FACS-sorted into CD3+CD4+ and CD3+CD8+ populations. All 8 studied subjects were randomized to withdrawal of immunosuppression. Genomic DNA was isolated with the Qiagen DNeasy Blood and Tissue Kit. High-throughput TCRbeta CDR3 sequencing of frozen genomic DNA was performed by immunoSEQ, with PCR amplification, mapping, bias correction and internal controls included. The study's own analysis went as follows. Only productive rearrangements were retained, with each unique TCRbeta sequence defined by its CDR3 nucleotide sequence together with its V and J gene. For a sequence to be called donor-reactive, it needed a frequency of at least 0.01% and at least 5-fold expansion in CFSE-low cells compared with unstimulated pre-transplant cells. To ensure at least 90% detection power, minimum frequency thresholds were set for each subject based on that subject's lowest-template unstimulated sample. Jensen-Shannon divergence between the top 1000 TCRbeta sequences post- versus pre-transplant served as the measure of repertoire turnover. Changes in detection of donor-reactive sequences were tested with two-sided Fisher's exact tests. The table comes from immuneACCESS by way of TCRdb, which keeps in-frame sequences with V and J called. Part of the clones is missing from these tables; in studies checked, under half for an unresolved V gene and the rest for unknown reasons. V and J calls and clone size come straight from that table; D and trimming were deduced from the DNA. The sample table lists 90,000 to 120,000 clones, around 83% of them with a count of one. In total, the top ten clones hold approximately 0.93% of the sample.

The clonotype originates from a human donor who received a liver transplant. The sequencing used CD4+ T cells from blood, collected before liver transplant. The rearrangement joined TRBV11-2 to TRBJ2-6; the D gene remains uncertain. The CDR3 is CASSLFVGSGANVLTF. The base sequence is TGTGCCAGCAGCTTATTCGTAGGATCTGGGGCCAACGTCCTGACTTTC.